This T cell receptor (beta chain) is from a study of control samples from healthy donors and cancer patients. Assay: immunoSEQ multiplex PCR; the TCRdb copy retains only in-frame clones and omits some. The sample has about 150,000 clones, roughly 94% seen once. The germline V gene has CDR1 MNHNS and CDR2 SASEGT. The CDR3 extends over 17 amino acids. The ends lost 3 bases at V and 4 bases at J; junction bases unmatched: 12. The genes are TRBV6-1 and TRBJ2-5, with TRBD2 matching 9 bases. The TCR originated in a woman aged 18-29 years in good health. The source material was blood. DNA of the CDR3: TGTGCCAGCAGTGATCCGGGACTAGCTGTTGTTAGAGAGACCCAGTACTTC. Translating it yields CASSDPGLAVVRETQYF.